Presented here are 16 T cell receptor beta chains from one specimen sequenced in a study of PD-1 blockade in mismatch repair-deficient tumors. Method: immunoSEQ multiplex PCR; TCRdb's copy keeps in-frame clones and lacks some. This sample has over 100,000 clones, with roughly 80% found just once. The sequencing here drew on peripheral blood, taken approximately 60 weeks after starting pembrolizumab. The receptors stem from an adult with mismatch repair-deficient cancer.

V gene TRBV19 combines with J gene TRBJ1-3; D uncertain. V lost 10 bases to trimming and J lost 0 bases, with 13 bases between them. Germline-derived CDR1 and CDR2 are LNHDA and SQIVND (reference sequence). The CDR3 consists of 14 residues. The CDR3 DNA reads TGTGCCACATGTCAGATCCACTCTGGAAACACCATATATTTT. Its translation: CATCQIHSGNTIYF.

This chain connects TRBV11-3 to TRBJ1-1; no reliable D call. In germline, CDR1 is SGHNT, CDR2 YENEEA. V was shortened by 1 base and J by 3 bases, with 18 bases between the two germline ends. The CDR3 spans 17 residues. The CDR3 region is CASSLGLKRPADTEAFF. The CDR3 DNA reads as TGTGCCAGCAGCTTAGGATTGAAGAGGCCGGCGGACACTGAAGCTTTCTTT.

The V gene is TRBV18, the J gene TRBJ1-5; tentatively, D is TRBD1 (5 bases). The CDR3 extends over 17 amino acids. The germline V gene has CDR1 KGHSH and CDR2 LQKENI. V gave up 1 base and J gave up 3 bases, with 16 bases separating them. This CDR3 is CASSPRAGQDLNQPQHF. As DNA, the CDR3 is TGTGCCAGCTCACCACGGGCAGGACAAGACCTCAATCAGCCCCAGCATTTT.

The genes are TRBV29-1 and TRBJ2-3; 9 nucleotides line up with TRBD2. After removal of 6 bases from V and 4 bases from J, the junction contained 8 bases not matched to a gene. The CDR3 contains 14 residues. Germline CDR1 is SQVTM and CDR2 is ANQGSEA. CDR3 DNA: TGCAGCGTCCTCACTAGCGGGCGATCAGATACGCAGTATTTT. Protein: CSVLTSGRSDTQYF.

The chain couples TRBV6-1 to TRBJ1-1; D is ambiguous. V lost 0 bases and J 6 bases, leaving 5 bases between the germline ends. Germline values: CDR1 MNHNS, CDR2 SASEGT. The CDR3 has 12 residues. The CDR3 DNA follows: TGTGCCAGCAGTGAAGCACGGGCTGAAGCTTTCTTT. This translates into CASSEARAEAFF.

CDR3 bases: TGTGCCAGCAGCCTGGGACAGGAGTTTTTCCCAGATACGCAGTATTTT. Protein product: CASSLGQEFFPDTQYF. The chain joins TRBV9 to TRBJ2-3; TRBD1 matches 8 bases. With V trimmed by 4 bases and J by 4 bases, 11 bases remained unmatched. This CDR3 is 16 amino acids long. Germline values: CDR1 SGDLS, CDR2 YYNGEE. The full variable domain, rest sourced from reference TRBV9 and TRBJ2-3, is DSGVTQTPKHLITATGQRVTLRCSPRSGDLSVYWYQQSLDQGLQFLIQYYNGEERAKGNILERFSAQQFPDLHSELNLSSLELGDSALYFCASSLGQEFFPDTQYFGPGTRLTVL.

The chain combines TRBV5-4 with TRBJ2-3; 9 nucleotides line up with TRBD2. The CDR3 extends over 14 amino acids. With V trimmed by 0 bases and J by 6 bases, 2 bases remained unmatched. Germline V lookup: CDR1 SGHNT, CDR2 YYREEE (reference sequence). The CDR3 nucleotides read TGTGCCAGCAGCTTGGAAACTAGCGGGGATACGCAGTATTTT. Encoded protein: CASSLETSGDTQYF. The full variable domain, completed using reference TRBV5-4 and TRBJ2-3, is ETGVTQSPTHLIKTRGQQVTLRCSSQSGHNTVSWYQQALGQGPQFIFQYYREEENGRGNFPPRFSGLQFPNYSSELNVNALELDDSALYLCASSLETSGDTQYFGPGTRLTVL.

V usage is TRBV9 and J usage is TRBJ1-4, with D perhaps TRBD1 (5 bases). In germline, CDR1 is SGDLS, CDR2 YYNGEE. This CDR3 is 15 amino acids long. The germline V and J ends were trimmed by 0 bases and 4 bases, with 10 bases remaining between them. This CDR3 reads CASSVEGRYNEKLFF. Here the CDR3 DNA reads TGTGCCAGCAGCGTAGAGGGGAGATATAATGAAAAACTGTTTTTT.

This clone has just one count. The chain recombines TRBV5-6 with TRBJ2-7; D call uncertain. Germline V gene lookup returns CDR1 SGHDT and CDR2 YYEEEE. This CDR3 is built from 16 residues. V lost 5 bases, J lost 2 bases, and 20 bases lay in between. CDR3 protein: CASSLRPAVNPYEQYF. The CDR3 coding sequence is TGTGCCAGCAGTTTACGGCCGGCGGTCAACCCCTACGAGCAGTACTTC.

J is TRBJ2-7 and V is TRBV6-5, with unresolved D. The V gene lost 7 bases and the J gene lost 3 bases, with 10 bases spanning the gap. The CDR3 has 12 residues. Per the germline V gene, CDR1 is MNHEY and CDR2 is SVGAGI. As DNA, the CDR3 is TGTGCCAGCACCTCCATCGTCTACGAGCAGTACTTC. The encoded protein is CASTSIVYEQYF.

This clone was found once. The gene calls are TRBV4-1 and TRBJ2-1; tentative D call: TRBD1 (6 bases). This CDR3 contains 15 residues. CDR1 is MGHRA, CDR2 YSYEKL, per germline. Trimming left V 1 base short and J 4 bases short, with 11 bases between. The CDR3 DNA reads as TGCGCCAGCAGCCAAGCCCGGGACACTTACAATGAGCAGTTCTTC. Its translation is CASSQARDTYNEQFF.

The count of this clone is one. The rearrangement uses TRBV2 and TRBJ1-4, with a tentative D call TRBD1 (5 bases). The CDR3 runs to 16 residues. The germline V and J ends were trimmed by 0 bases and 5 bases, with 13 bases remaining between them. CDR1 and CDR2 (germline): SNHLY, FYNNEI. CDR3 residues: CASSEARPGINEKLFF. The DNA for the CDR3 is TGTGCCAGCAGTGAAGCACGTCCAGGGATCAATGAAAAACTGTTTTTT.

This chain connects TRBV28 to TRBJ1-1; D unresolved. This CDR3 contains 14 residues. V was clipped by 5 bases and J by 1 base, with 11 bases between them. Germline values: CDR1 MDHEN, CDR2 SYDVKM. CDR3: CASSPPRRNTEAFF. CDR3 nucleotide sequence: TGTGCCAGCAGTCCGCCGAGAAGGAACACTGAAGCTTTCTTT.

V is TRBV7-2 and J is TRBJ2-3; 9 bases map to TRBD2. The CDR3 runs to 15 residues. From germline, CDR1 is SGHTA and CDR2 FQGNSA. J gave up 0 bases and V 7 bases, and 5 bases lay outside the gene matches. CDR3 amino acids: CASTASGTSTDTQYF. Here the CDR3 DNA reads TGTGCCAGCACCGCTAGCGGGACCAGCACAGATACGCAGTATTTT. The entire variable domain, with the rest obtained from reference TRBV7-2 and TRBJ2-3, is as follows: GAGVSQSPSNKVTEKGKDVELRCDPISGHTALYWYRQSLGQGLEFLIYFQGNSAPDKSGLPSDRFSAERTGGSVSTLTIQRTQQEDSAVYLCASTASGTSTDTQYFGPGTRLTVL.

The chain is built from TRBV9 and TRBJ2-2; D gene uncertain. The CDR3 consists of 15 residues. Trimming removed 2 bases from V and 4 bases from J, with 12 bases in between. Germline V gene data show CDR1 as SGDLS and CDR2 as YYNGEE. Here the CDR3 DNA reads TGTGCCAGCAGCGTGGGAAGCCAAGCCACCGGGGAGCTGTTTTTT. Translation: CASSVGSQATGELFF.

This chain uses TRBV15 with TRBJ2-3; TRBD2 matches at 13 bases. Per germline, CDR1 LNHNV and CDR2 YYDKDF (reference sequence). V trimming: 0 bases; J trimming: 1 base; junction bases outside the gene matches: 10. The CDR3 has 20 residues. For the CDR3, the DNA is TGTGCCACCAGCAGAGACCGAGGGACTAGCGGGATGGCGGGCACAGATACGCAGTATTTT. It specifies CATSRDRGTSGMAGTDTQYF.